The rows below give T cell receptor beta chains drawn from one sample of a study of blood T cell repertoires in COVID-19. Generated by immunoSEQ multiplex PCR, the TCRdb table keeps only in-frame clones and is missing some. The sample contains roughly 110,000 clones, around 85% of which appear only once. Sequencing input: peripheral blood. The origin of the receptors is a woman aged 60 to 75 with COVID-19, enrolled during active disease. The CDR3 runs from the conserved cysteine through the conserved F or W. Each record gives: J gene, V gene, clone size, D gene, CDR3 DNA, CDR3 protein. A D gene is named only where the DNA matches it firmly. Clone size is given for some rows only: seen once, a few or many times, or a class if the clone is expanded.

j_call: TRBJ1-2
v_call: TRBV5-1
clone_size: -
d_call: -
cdr3_nt: TGCGCCAGCAGCGCGGGGGACCGGAACTATGGCTACACCTTC
cdr3_aa: CASSAGDRNYGYTF

j_call: TRBJ1-2
v_call: TRBV6-5
clone_size: few
d_call: TRBD1
cdr3_nt: TGTGCCAGCAGTTACGCCGGACAGGAGGTTATAGGTGGCTACACCTTC
cdr3_aa: CASSYAGQEVIGGYTF

j_call: TRBJ1-3
v_call: TRBV7-9
clone_size: -
d_call: -
cdr3_nt: TGTGCCAGCAGCTTAGCGGAAGGGGCATTCTCTGGAAACACCATATATTTT
cdr3_aa: CASSLAEGAFSGNTIYF

j_call: TRBJ1-2
v_call: TRBV7-3
clone_size: -
d_call: -
cdr3_nt: TGTGCCAGCAGACCAGGTCCTTCTGTCTCCTATGGCTACACCTTC
cdr3_aa: CASRPGPSVSYGYTF

j_call: TRBJ2-1
v_call: TRBV3-1/TRBV3-2
clone_size: -
d_call: -
cdr3_nt: TGTGCCAGCAGCCAAGACGCGTTCTCTGAGCAGTTCTTC
cdr3_aa: CASSQDAFSEQFF

j_call: TRBJ1-2
v_call: TRBV27
clone_size: -
d_call: -
cdr3_nt: TGTGCCAGCAGTTTCACCATCGACAGTACCTATGGCTACACCTTC
cdr3_aa: CASSFTIDSTYGYTF

j_call: TRBJ1-2
v_call: TRBV11-1
clone_size: -
d_call: -
cdr3_nt: TGTGCCAGCAGTCGCGACAGTCTCTATGGCTACACCTTC
cdr3_aa: CASSRDSLYGYTF

j_call: TRBJ2-5
v_call: TRBV19
clone_size: few
d_call: TRBD1
cdr3_nt: TGTGCCAGTAGAGAAAACCGGGACAGCCAAGAGACCCAGTACTTC
cdr3_aa: CASRENRDSQETQYF

j_call: TRBJ1-4
v_call: TRBV15
clone_size: few
d_call: TRBD1
cdr3_nt: TGTGCCACCAGCTCAAGGAATAGGGGGCATGAGGAAAAACTGTTTTTT
cdr3_aa: CATSSRNRGHEEKLFF

j_call: TRBJ1-1
v_call: TRBV11-2
clone_size: -
d_call: -
cdr3_nt: TGTGCCAGCAGTTTGATACAGGGCCGGTTTGACGCTGAAGCTTTCTTT
cdr3_aa: CASSLIQGRFDAEAFF

j_call: TRBJ2-5
v_call: TRBV19
clone_size: -
d_call: -
cdr3_nt: TGTGCCAGTGGAGTGACAGGAATCCAAGAGACCCAGTACTTC
cdr3_aa: CASGVTGIQETQYF

j_call: TRBJ2-5
v_call: TRBV7-9
clone_size: -
d_call: -
cdr3_nt: TGTGCCAGCAGCTTTCGCACAGGGAATGTGGAGACCCAGTACTTC
cdr3_aa: CASSFRTGNVETQYF

j_call: TRBJ1-2
v_call: TRBV11-2
clone_size: -
d_call: TRBD1
cdr3_nt: TGTGCCAGCAGCGGACCGGGACAGGGGCACTATGGCTACACCTTC
cdr3_aa: CASSGPGQGHYGYTF

j_call: TRBJ2-7
v_call: TRBV6-5
clone_size: -
d_call: -
cdr3_nt: TGTGCCAGCAGTAATGGGGCAGGGCAGTACTTC
cdr3_aa: CASSNGAGQYF

j_call: TRBJ1-2
v_call: TRBV24-1
clone_size: -
d_call: -
cdr3_nt: TGTGCCACCAGTGCCGAGGACACCTATGGCTACACCTTC
cdr3_aa: CATSAEDTYGYTF

j_call: TRBJ2-5
v_call: TRBV7-7
clone_size: few
d_call: -
cdr3_nt: TGTGCCAGCAGCCCCCACCGGACAGTCCAAGAGACCCAGTACTTC
cdr3_aa: CASSPHRTVQETQYF

j_call: TRBJ2-1
v_call: TRBV5-5
clone_size: few
d_call: -
cdr3_nt: TGTGCCAGCAGCTTCCAGGACAGCTCCTACAATGAGCAGTTCTTC
cdr3_aa: CASSFQDSSYNEQFF

j_call: TRBJ1-1
v_call: TRBV7-9
clone_size: -
d_call: -
cdr3_nt: TGTGCCAGCAGCCCGACACCAAACACTGAAGCTTTCTTT
cdr3_aa: CASSPTPNTEAFF